The present T cell receptor beta chain was sequenced within a study of shared clonotypes between healthy human individuals. The overall study: For every donor, three CD4 naive, three CD4 memory, two CD8 naive and one CD8 memory plates were used.

The table came from immunoSEQ multiplex PCR; TCRdb's copy has only in-frame clones and leaves some out. The sample contains 1 million to 1.2 million clones, 70% to 80% of which appear only once. Losses at the gene ends were 5 bases for V and 5 bases for J; bases not matched to a gene: 14. This CDR3 has 18 residues. Germline V gene lookup returns CDR1 SGHAT and CDR2 FQNNGV. Both subsets, CD45RA+ naive and CD45RA-negative memory, were split from the CD4+ cells. The sample taken for sequencing was memory CD4+ T cells from PBMCs. Subset: CD45RA-negative fraction. The chain uses TRBV11-2 and TRBJ2-1, with TRBD2 matching 11 bases. The TCR comes from a man younger than 35 in good health. Some clones in this sample may be carry-over from other donors' samples. DNA for the CDR3: TGTGCCAGCAGCCTAAAAATCTTAGCGGGAGGGGGGCACAATGAGCAGTTCTTC. It yields the protein CASSLKILAGGGHNEQFF.